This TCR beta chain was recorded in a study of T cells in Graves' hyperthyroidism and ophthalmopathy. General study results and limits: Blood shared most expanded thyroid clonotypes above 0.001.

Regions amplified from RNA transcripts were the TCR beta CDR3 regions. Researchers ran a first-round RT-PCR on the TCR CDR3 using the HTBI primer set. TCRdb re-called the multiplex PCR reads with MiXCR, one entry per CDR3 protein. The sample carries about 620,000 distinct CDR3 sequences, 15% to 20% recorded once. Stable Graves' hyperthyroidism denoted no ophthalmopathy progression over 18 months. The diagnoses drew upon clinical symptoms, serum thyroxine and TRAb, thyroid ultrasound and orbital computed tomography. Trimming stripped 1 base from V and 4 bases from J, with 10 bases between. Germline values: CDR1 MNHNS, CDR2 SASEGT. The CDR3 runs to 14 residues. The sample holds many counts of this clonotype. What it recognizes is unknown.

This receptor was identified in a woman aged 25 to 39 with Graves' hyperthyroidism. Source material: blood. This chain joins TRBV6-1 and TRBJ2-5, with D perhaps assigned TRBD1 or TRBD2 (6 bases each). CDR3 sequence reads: CASSEGGGGETQYF. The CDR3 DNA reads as TGTGCCAGCAGTGAAGGTGGAGGGGGAGAGACCCAGTACTTC.